A selection of T cell receptor beta chains follows, all from one sample in a study of T cells of healthy individuals. TCRdb re-called the 5' RACE reads with MiXCR, one entry per CDR3 protein. The repertoire holds tens of thousands of distinct CDR3 sequences, with about 17% as singletons. The source of these receptors is a human donor in good health. Both conserved end residues are part of each CDR3. The order of the fields is CDR3 DNA, CDR3 protein, J gene, V gene, clone size, D gene. D genes are given only for firm matches. Only part of the rows carry a size: once, few, many, or a class if the clone is expanded.

cdr3_nt: TGTGCCAGCAGCTATAGGGGGAACACTGAAGCTTTCTTT
cdr3_aa: CASSYRGNTEAFF
j_call: TRBJ1-1
v_call: TRBV7-2
clone_size: -
d_call: -

cdr3_nt: TGTGCCAGCAGCCAAGTGCGGCTAGCGGGATGGGTAAATGAGCAGTTCTTC
cdr3_aa: CASSQVRLAGWVNEQFF
j_call: TRBJ2-1
v_call: TRBV3-1
clone_size: many
d_call: TRBD2

cdr3_nt: TGTGCCAGCAGCGTAGGAGGGGGCAGGCAGCCCCAGCATTTT
cdr3_aa: CASSVGGGRQPQHF
j_call: TRBJ1-5
v_call: TRBV9
clone_size: many
d_call: TRBD1

cdr3_nt: TGCAGCGTTGAAGATTGGGGCCGAACCTACGAGCAGTACTTC
cdr3_aa: CSVEDWGRTYEQYF
j_call: TRBJ2-7
v_call: TRBV29-1
clone_size: many
d_call: -

cdr3_nt: TGTGCCAGCAGTCTGGGGACAGGGGCGGACTACGAGCAGTACTTC
cdr3_aa: CASSLGTGADYEQYF
j_call: TRBJ2-7
v_call: TRBV27
clone_size: many
d_call: TRBD1

cdr3_nt: TGTGCCAGCAGCGTCAACACTGAAGCTTTCTTT
cdr3_aa: CASSVNTEAFF
j_call: TRBJ1-1
v_call: TRBV5-6
clone_size: few
d_call: -

cdr3_nt: TGTGCCAGCAGCCCCCCCGGACTAGCGGGGGGAAACATTCAGTACTTC
cdr3_aa: CASSPPGLAGGNIQYF
j_call: TRBJ2-4
v_call: TRBV7-2
clone_size: few
d_call: TRBD2

cdr3_nt: TGCAGCGTGAGGGGTGGATCCCAAGAGACCCAGTACTTC
cdr3_aa: CSVRGGSQETQYF
j_call: TRBJ2-5
v_call: TRBV29-1
clone_size: many
d_call: -

cdr3_nt: TGTGCCAGCAGTCCCCGGGCCGCTTTAGATGGCTACACCTTC
cdr3_aa: CASSPRAALDGYTF
j_call: TRBJ1-2
v_call: TRBV28
clone_size: -
d_call: -

cdr3_nt: TGTGCCAGCAGCTACAGGGGGGATCAGCCCCAGCATTTT
cdr3_aa: CASSYRGDQPQHF
j_call: TRBJ1-5
v_call: TRBV7-9
clone_size: -
d_call: TRBD1

cdr3_nt: TGTGCCAGCAGCTTAGTCGCCACCGGGGAGCTGTTTTTT
cdr3_aa: CASSLVATGELFF
j_call: TRBJ2-2
v_call: TRBV11-2
clone_size: -
d_call: -

cdr3_nt: TGCAGCGTTGAAGCGGGGACCCAAGAGACCCAGTACTTC
cdr3_aa: CSVEAGTQETQYF
j_call: TRBJ2-5
v_call: TRBV29-1
clone_size: many
d_call: -

cdr3_nt: TGTGCCAGCAGCCAAGATTCGGCGGGACAATACAATGAGCAGTTCTTC
cdr3_aa: CASSQDSAGQYNEQFF
j_call: TRBJ2-1
v_call: TRBV4-2
clone_size: -
d_call: -

cdr3_nt: TGCGCCAGCAGCTTGGGGGACAGCTTCCAGTACTTC
cdr3_aa: CASSLGDSFQYF
j_call: TRBJ2-7
v_call: TRBV5-1
clone_size: many
d_call: TRBD1

cdr3_nt: TGTGCCAGCAGCGTAGAGCCAGGGAGCCCCTATCAGCCCCAGCATTTT
cdr3_aa: CASSVEPGSPYQPQHF
j_call: TRBJ1-5
v_call: TRBV9
clone_size: few
d_call: -